The 14 T cell receptor beta chains presented below share a single source sample, sequenced in a study of T cell repertoires in cytomegalovirus infection. TCRdb passed the reads through MiXCR, listing each CDR3 protein once. This table holds about 460,000 distinct CDR3 sequences, roughly 10% found once. Sequencing was performed on PBMCs. The receptor source for this set is a human donor in good health (CMV status not recorded). Some clones in this sample may be carry-over from other donors' samples.

The chain links TRBV14 to TRBJ1-4; maybe TRBD1 (6 bases). V was pared by 1 base and J by 4 bases, with 25 bases between. Germline CDR1 is SGHDN and CDR2 is FVKESK. This CDR3 has 20 residues. CDR3 sequence (DNA): TGTGCCAGCAGCCAAGGAAAGCTACAGGGAAAAAGAGAGGGTAATGAAAAACTGTTTTTT. Translation gives CASSQGKLQGKREGNEKLFF.

The table lists this clonotype with many counts. The rearrangement links TRBV4-2 to TRBJ1-6, with TRBD1 as a possible D gene (6 bases). The V end was cut by 0 bases, the J end by 10 bases, with 16 bases between. Germline CDR1 LGHNA, CDR2 YNFKEQ. The CDR3 totals 16 residues. The chain's CDR3 is CASSQDRGGAGSPLHF. The CDR3 region has the DNA TGTGCCAGCAGCCAAGATCGTGGGGGCGCCGGGTCACCCCTCCACTTT.

In its sample, this clonotype was seen many times. The chain links TRBV6-1 to TRBJ1-5; D is perhaps TRBD1 (6 bases). V was trimmed by 7 bases and J by 0 bases, leaving 16 bases between them. The CDR3 length is 16 residues. CDR1 is MNHNS and CDR2 is SASEGT in the germline V gene. The CDR3: CASTKATGNSNQPQHF. CDR3 nucleotide sequence: TGTGCCAGCACCAAAGCGACAGGAAATAGCAATCAGCCCCAGCATTTT.

There are many counts of this clonotype. V and J are TRBV24-1 and TRBJ2-5; D not certain. Between the trimmed V and J ends, which lost 5 bases and 1 base, there was a span of 10 bases. The CDR3 consists of 14 residues. The germline CDR1 and CDR2 sequences are KGHDR and SFDVKD. The CDR3 sequence: CATSGRQFQETQYF. As DNA, the CDR3 is TGTGCCACCAGTGGCCGGCAATTCCAAGAGACCCAGTACTTC.

Many counts were recorded for this clonotype. The chain carries TRBV12-3 or TRBV12-4 and TRBJ2-7; no firm D call. V dropped 4 bases and J dropped 5 bases, with 15 bases sitting between them. This CDR3 has 14 residues. The CDR3 here is CASSSRLGIHEQYF. CDR3 coding DNA: TGTGCCAGCAGTTCCCGGCTGGGTATCCACGAGCAGTACTTC.

This clonotype was seen ten or more times. For the CDR3, the DNA is TGTGCCAGCAGTTACCTTTTCACAGATACGCAGTATTTT. Its translation is CASSYLFTDTQYF. The chain joins TRBV6-2 or TRBV6-3 to TRBJ2-3; D is uncertain. CDR3 length equals 13 residues. V was clipped by 2 bases and J by 2 bases, with 5 bases between them. The V gene's germline CDR1 is MNHEY and CDR2 SVGEGT.

This clonotype appeared many times. V is TRBV7-9 and J is TRBJ2-5; the D call may be TRBD1 or TRBD2 (5 bases each). The V end lost 8 bases, the J end lost 2 bases, and 15 bases lay between the germline ends. The CDR3 is made up of 14 amino acids. Germline values: CDR1 SEHNR, CDR2 FQNEAQ (reference sequence). This CDR3 is CASAVWGNQETQYF. The CDR3 DNA follows: TGTGCCAGCGCTGTTTGGGGGAATCAAGAGACCCAGTACTTC. The full variable domain, in which reference TRBV7-9 and TRBJ2-5 provide the parts outside the CDR3, is DTGVSQNPRHKITKRGQNVTFRCDPISEHNRLYWYRQTLGQGPEFLTYFQNEAQLEKSRLLSDRFSAERPKGSFSTLEIQRTEQGDSAMYLCASAVWGNQETQYFGPGTRLLVL.

The V call is TRBV7-3, the J call TRBJ2-1; 10 bases line up with TRBD2. J lost 4 bases, V lost 1 base, and 7 bases had no gene match. There are 17 residues in the CDR3. Germline CDR1 and CDR2: SGHTA and FQGTGA. The CDR3 loop reads CASSLKGSSGSYNEQFF. DNA of the CDR3: TGTGCCAGCAGCTTAAAGGGGTCTAGCGGGAGTTACAATGAGCAGTTCTTC. The full variable domain, its missing parts supplied by reference TRBV7-3 and TRBJ2-1, is GAGVSQTPSNKVTEKGKYVELRCDPISGHTALYWYRQSLGQGPEFLIYFQGTGAADDSGLPNDRFFAVRPEGSVSTLKIQRTERGDSAVYLCASSLKGSSGSYNEQFFGPGTRLTVL.

This clonotype appeared many times. This chain uses TRBV2 with TRBJ1-2; TRBD1 agrees at 7 bases. The CDR3 length is 14 residues. V shed 2 bases and J 4 bases; nucleotides not matched to a gene: 4. Germline CDR1 is SNHLY and CDR2 is FYNNEI. This CDR3 reads CASSELGGTYGYTF. Written as DNA, the CDR3 is TGTGCCAGCAGTGAATTAGGGGGCACCTATGGCTACACCTTC.

This clonotype was seen a few times. The chain links TRBV5-5 to TRBJ2-2; unclear D gene. The CDR3 runs to 15 residues. The germline V and J ends were trimmed by 1 base and 4 bases, with 11 bases remaining between them. The V gene's germline CDR1 is SGHKS and CDR2 YYEKEE (reference sequence). CDR3 nucleotide sequence: TGTGCCAGCAGCTTGAGGGAATTTCCCACCGGGGAGCTGTTTTTT. This encodes CASSLREFPTGELFF.

The gene calls are TRBV28 and TRBJ2-7; 8 nucleotides line up with TRBD1. Germline CDR1 MDHEN, CDR2 SYDVKM. There are 14 residues in the CDR3. The junction had 6 bases not matched to a gene; V was cut back by 6 bases and J by 2 bases. For the CDR3, the DNA is TGTGCCAGCAGGGGAGGACAGGGAACCTACGAGCAGTACTTC. This gives the protein CASRGGQGTYEQYF.

This clonotype showed up many times. CDR3 loop: CASSLAGDRANYGYTF. The CDR3 DNA reads as TGTGCCAGCAGCTTAGCTGGGGACAGGGCTAACTATGGCTACACCTTC. The chain combines TRBV7-9 with TRBJ1-2, with 9 bases fitting TRBD1. The V and J ends lost 0 bases and 0 bases, in that order; junction bases with no gene match: 2. The CDR3 has 16 amino acids. The germline V gene has CDR1 SEHNR and CDR2 FQNEAQ (reference sequence).

This clonotype was found a few times. This rearrangement joins TRBV18 to TRBJ1-2; 7 nucleotides line up with TRBD1. Per the germline V gene, CDR1 is KGHSH and CDR2 is LQKENI. V was clipped by 3 bases and J by 3 bases; unmatched bases: 7. This CDR3 contains 15 residues. The CDR3 sequence is CASSPTDRVDYGYTF. The DNA for the CDR3 is TGTGCCAGCTCACCCACCGACAGGGTTGACTATGGCTACACCTTC.

This clonotype appeared many times. The chain uses TRBV7-9 and TRBJ1-1; 9 bases line up with TRBD1. Per germline, CDR1 SEHNR and CDR2 FQNEAQ (reference sequence). There are 18 residues in the CDR3. Germline trimming cut 1 base from V and 1 base from J; bases unmatched to any gene: 10. The CDR3 region is CASSLVGTGSPRNTEAFF. The CDR3 nucleotides are TGTGCCAGCAGCTTAGTTGGGACAGGGTCGCCGAGGAACACTGAAGCTTTCTTT.